This record covers a single TCR beta chain. The V end lost 5 bases, the J end lost 2 bases, and 2 bases lay between the germline ends. Germline V gene data show CDR1 as PRHDT and CDR2 as FYEKMQ (reference sequence). The CDR3 sequence is 11 residues long. This record comes from a study of T cell responses to AZD1222 COVID-19 vaccine. Repertoires were generated with immunoSEQ multiplex PCR, while TCRdb's copy carries only in-frame clones and drops some. Seen here are about 69,000 clones, approximately 87% observed once, and the top ten hold around a quarter. This TCR was sampled from an adult who received the AZD1222 COVID-19 vaccine. The sequences come from peripheral blood, collected 28 days after the second AZD1222 dose. The chain recombines TRBV13 with TRBJ2-3; D gene uncertain. The CDR3 reads CASSTTDTQYF. DNA of the CDR3: TGTGCCAGCAGCACCACAGATACGCAGTATTTT.